The following is a T cell receptor (beta chain) sequence with its context. Per germline, CDR1 SEHNR and CDR2 FQNEAQ (reference sequence). This CDR3 is 17 amino acids long. V gave up 0 bases and J gave up 3 bases; unmatched junction bases: 5. The data belong to a study of early stage breast cancer tumors. Data came from immunoSEQ multiplex PCR; TCRdb stores just in-frame clones and leaves some out. Seen here are about 31,000 clones, roughly 81% observed once, and the top ten hold 4.7%. Material for sequencing was blood. The origin of this receptor is a middle-aged person with breast cancer. The J gene is TRBJ1-4, the V gene TRBV7-9, with 9 bases fitting TRBD1. CDR3: CASSLALDRGSNEKLFF. CDR3 coding DNA: TGTGCCAGCAGCTTAGCCCTCGACAGGGGGTCTAATGAAAAACTGTTTTTT.